Listed here are 8 T cell receptor beta chains from one sample, sequenced in a study of Ad26.COV2.S vaccination and SARS-CoV-2 variants. Treatment meaning: roughly 18 received Ad26.COV2.S at low or high dose, single or two shots; several received placebo; per-sample allocation not given. All samples were drawn on day 63, counting from the first vaccine or placebo injection. Some clones are missing from TCRdb's copy, which holds only in-frame ones; the method was immunoSEQ multiplex PCR. This sample has a few hundred thousand clones; roughly 91% occur once, and the top ten carry 3.4%. The source was peripheral blood, collected in a trial of Ad26.COV2.S vaccine versus placebo. The origin of the receptors is a person between 18 and 65 years old who received the Ad26.COV2.S COVID-19 vaccine or a placebo.

The chain combines TRBV9 with TRBJ2-7; either TRBD1 or TRBD2 may supply D (6 bases each). The CDR3 sequence is 14 residues long. V was cut by 4 bases and J by 4 bases, with 15 bases left in between. Germline V gene lookup returns CDR1 SGDLS and CDR2 YYNGEE. CDR3 sequence: CASSFSGAQYEQYF. The CDR3 DNA is TGTGCCAGCAGCTTCTCGGGGGCTCAATACGAGCAGTACTTC.

This chain links TRBV15 with TRBJ2-1, with 8 bases that match TRBD1. The V segment lost 3 bases and the J segment 5 bases; nucleotides outside the gene matches: 6. The CDR3 is made up of 15 amino acids. Germline CDR1 reads LNHNV; CDR2 reads YYDKDF (reference sequence). The CDR3 DNA is TGTGCCACCAGCAGCCGGGACAGGATTCACAATGAGCAGTTCTTC. Its translation: CATSSRDRIHNEQFF.

The chain joins TRBV18 to TRBJ1-2; D remains unclear. With 6 bases removed from V and 7 bases from J, the gap between germline ends came to 15 bases. The CDR3 is 13 residues long. Germline CDR1 is KGHSH and CDR2 is LQKENI. CDR3 sequence reads: CASSRDGVVGYTF. The CDR3 bases are TGTGCCAGCTCCCGCGACGGGGTGGTTGGCTACACCTTC.

This clone was detected only a few times. The genes are TRBV15 and TRBJ2-7; the D call may be TRBD1 or TRBD2 (6 bases each). Germline V lookup: CDR1 LNHNV, CDR2 YYDKDF (reference sequence). V shed 5 bases and J shed 2 bases, with 10 bases lying between them. This CDR3 comprises 13 residues. CDR3 region: CATSAGQTYEQYF. The CDR3 DNA is TGTGCCACCAGCGCGGGACAAACCTACGAGCAGTACTTC.

Worth noting for this clone: One end of the junction does not line up with germline, which may come from a read error. The chain employs TRBV7-7 and TRBJ1-3; possible D gene TRBD1, 6 bases. Germline assignment: CDR1 SSHAT and CDR2 FNYEAQ (reference sequence). The CDR3 spans 21 residues. CDR3 bases: TGTGCTAGCAGCTTGGAGAGGGCTACAAACAGGGTTGCCTGCTCTGGAAACACCATATATTTT. It translates to CASSLERATNRVACSGNTIYF.

V and J are TRBV5-1 and TRBJ2-7; TRBD1 matches 11 bases. CDR3 length: 15 amino acids. V lost 4 bases and J lost 0; bases outside the gene matches: 3. The germline CDR1 and CDR2 sequences are SGHRS and YFSETQ. The CDR3 reads CASSGGQGDSYEQYF. The DNA for the CDR3 is TGCGCCAGCAGCGGGGGACAGGGGGACTCCTACGAGCAGTACTTC.

V usage is TRBV15 and J usage is TRBJ2-3; possibly TRBD1 for D (5 bases). The CDR3 consists of 16 residues. Germline assignment: CDR1 LNHNV and CDR2 YYDKDF (reference sequence). V lost 1 base and J lost 0, with 11 bases in between. Here the CDR3 DNA reads TGTGCCACCAGCAGAGCCCAGGACACTAGCACAGATACGCAGTATTTT. Its translation is CATSRAQDTSTDTQYF.

The rearrangement joins TRBV18 to TRBJ2-1; 10 nucleotides match TRBD1. The J segment lost 8 bases and the V segment lost 3 bases, leaving 1 base of the junction unmatched. Looked up from germline, CDR1 is KGHSH and CDR2 is LQKENI. CDR3 length: 13 amino acids. CDR3 nucleotides: TGTGCCAGCTCACCGGGACAGGGGTATGAGCAGTTCTTC. The encoded protein is CASSPGQGYEQFF.